This T cell receptor (beta chain) was identified during a study of T cell repertoires in cytomegalovirus infection. About the study: In public TCR beta signatures, there were indications of both CMV infection and matching HLA type. Study-wide results and limits: There were HLA-C-restricted CMV-specific TCR beta clonotypes dominating the ex vivo response. CMV carriers having the relevant HLA were flagged by cumulative public TCR beta family frequency.

CDR1 LNHDA and CDR2 SQIVND come from the germline V gene (reference sequence). CDR3 size: 18 residues. V was shortened by 3 bases and J by 0 bases, with 15 bases between the two germline ends. TCRdb re-analysed the reads in MiXCR, keeping a single row per CDR3 protein. The data contain approximately 730,000 distinct CDR3 sequences, around a third of them singletons. This clonotype has more than one count but fewer than ten. Its cognate antigen is unknown. The specimen comprised cultured PBMCs, sampled from culture after CMV antigen stimulation. This clonotype was obtained from a human donor in good health (CMV status not recorded). Some clones in this sample may be carry-over from other donors' samples. The chain has TRBV19 and TRBJ2-6, with D unclear. CDR3 in DNA: TGTGCCAGTAGTATGAAAGGAAACAGCATCTCTGGGGCCAACGTCCTGACTTTC. Its translation: CASSMKGNSISGANVLTF.